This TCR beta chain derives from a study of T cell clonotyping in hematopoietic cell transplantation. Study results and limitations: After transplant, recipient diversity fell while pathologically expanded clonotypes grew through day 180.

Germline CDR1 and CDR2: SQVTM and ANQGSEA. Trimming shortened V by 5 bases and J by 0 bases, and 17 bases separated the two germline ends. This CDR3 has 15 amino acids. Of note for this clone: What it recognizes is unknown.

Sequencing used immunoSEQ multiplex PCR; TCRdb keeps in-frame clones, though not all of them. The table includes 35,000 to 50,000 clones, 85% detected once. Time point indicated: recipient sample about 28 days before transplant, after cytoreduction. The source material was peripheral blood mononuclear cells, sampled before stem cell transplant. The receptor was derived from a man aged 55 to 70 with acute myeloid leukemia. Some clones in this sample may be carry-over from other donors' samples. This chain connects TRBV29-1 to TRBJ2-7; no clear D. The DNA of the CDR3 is TGCAGCGTTCGCGCGCCCGCCCGATCCTCCTACGAGCAGTACTTC. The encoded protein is CSVRAPARSSYEQYF.